The 2 T cell receptor beta chains in this list originate from one sample, sequenced in a study of identical twins. TCRdb recomputed calls from the 5' RACE reads with MiXCR, one row per CDR3 protein. The sample has hundreds of thousands of distinct CDR3 sequences; approximately 6.1% are singletons. The sample taken for sequencing was naive T cells sorted from blood. These TCRs come from a man younger than 35 in good health.

The rearrangement joins TRBV12-3 or TRBV12-4 to TRBJ1-1; no reliable D call. V gave up 4 bases and J gave up 0 bases, with 18 bases separating them. The CDR3 loop spans 17 amino acids. The DNA for the CDR3 is TGTGCCAGCAGTTCAGCCCCTCCTGGTACTTTGAACACTGAAGCTTTCTTT. Encoded protein: CASSSAPPGTLNTEAFF.

This clonotype turned up a few times. The chain has TRBV9 and TRBJ2-7; D might be TRBD1 (6 bases). CDR1 is SGDLS, CDR2 YYNGEE, per germline. Trimming stripped 2 bases from V and 7 bases from J, with 16 bases between. CDR3 length: 14 amino acids. The chain's CDR3 is CASSVWDTSGEQYF. The CDR3 DNA is TGTGCCAGCAGCGTGTGGGACACCTCCGGGGAGCAGTACTTC. Full variable domain (outside the CDR3, taken from reference TRBV9 and TRBJ2-7): DSGVTQTPKHLITATGQRVTLRCSPRSGDLSVYWYQQSLDQGLQFLIQYYNGEERAKGNILERFSAQQFPDLHSELNLSSLELGDSALYFCASSVWDTSGEQYFGPGTRLTVT.